This TCR beta chain derives from a study of CD8 T cells in Susac syndrome. CD8+ and CD4+ blood T cells underwent TCR beta sequencing. The CDR3 has 17 residues. Per germline, CDR1 KGHSH and CDR2 LQKENI. J gave up 0 bases and V 4 bases, and 11 bases lay outside the gene matches. Random-hexamer reverse transcription was applied to roughly 0.5 to 1 ug RNA. MiXCR, applied by TCRdb to the immunoSEQ multiplex PCR reads, yields one record per CDR3 protein. The sample has about 70,000 distinct CDR3 sequences, 95% to 96% seen once; the top ten hold around 0.11%. What was sequenced was CD4+ T cells from PBMCs. J is TRBJ2-7 and V is TRBV18; TRBD1 matches 8 bases. This sequence originates from a human donor with multiple sclerosis. The CDR3 sequence: CASSRDRDRSYSYEQYF. The CDR3 DNA reads TGTGCCAGCTCACGAGACCGGGACAGGAGCTACTCCTACGAGCAGTACTTC.